The 5 T cell receptor beta chains below come from one sample, sequenced in a study of a mutant IDH1 vaccine in newly diagnosed glioma. Generated by immunoSEQ multiplex PCR, the TCRdb table keeps only in-frame clones and is missing some. This table has more than 35,000 clones, approximately 85% appearing once. Sample time point: week 5, during vaccination. Doses comprised 300 ug of mutant IDH1 20-mer peptide each, plus topical imiquimod. Their antigens remain unidentified. Sample: PBMCs, taken from a glioma patient whose treatment included an IDH1 peptide vaccine. These receptors were taken from a man in his forties with glioma.

The V call is TRBV7-9, the J call TRBJ1-5; D unresolved. This CDR3 contains 15 residues. The V end was cut by 2 bases, the J end by 3 bases, with 11 bases between. The V gene's germline CDR1 is SEHNR and CDR2 FQNEAQ (reference sequence). CDR3 nucleotide sequence: TGTGCCAGCAGCTTATCGGGAGTATTCAATCAGCCCCAGCATTTT. Its protein product is CASSLSGVFNQPQHF. The variable domain in full, completed from reference TRBV7-9 and TRBJ1-5, reads DTGVSQNPRHKITKRGQNVTFRCDPISEHNRLYWYRQTLGQGPEFLTYFQNEAQLEKSRLLSDRFSAERPKGSFSTLEIQRTEQGDSAMYLCASSLSGVFNQPQHFGDGTRLSIL.

The gene calls are TRBV14 and TRBJ2-6; TRBD1 might be the D (5 bases). The CDR3 has 18 amino acids. Germline CDR1 is SGHDN and CDR2 is FVKESK. Trimming cost V 4 bases and J 0 bases, with 16 bases left between them. CDR3 bases: TGTGCCAGCAGCCCACGACATGGGGCCCACTCTGGGGCCAACGTCCTGACTTTC. Protein sequence: CASSPRHGAHSGANVLTF.

This chain connects TRBV15 to TRBJ2-7; a weak D match, TRBD2 (5 bases). CDR1 is LNHNV and CDR2 is YYDKDF in the germline V gene (reference sequence). The germline V and J ends were trimmed by 0 bases and 12 bases, with 12 bases remaining between them. CDR3 length: 12 residues. The DNA of the CDR3 is TGTGCCACCAGCAGAGATCGGGAAGTATTGTACTTC. Protein sequence: CATSRDREVLYF. The full variable domain, with the rest looked up from reference TRBV15 and TRBJ2-7, is DAMVIQNPRYQVTQFGKPVTLSCSQTLNHNVMYWYQQKSSQAPKLLFHYYDKDFNNEADTPDNFQSRRPNTSFCFLDIRSPGLGDTAMYLCATSRDREVLYFGPGTRLTVT.

The chain combines TRBV25-1 with TRBJ2-7; no clear D gene. The germline V gene encodes CDR1 MGHDK and CDR2 SYGVNS. Trimming removed 6 bases at V and 1 base at J, with 7 bases between. The CDR3 spans 12 residues. CDR3 DNA sequence: TGTGCCAGCAGAGCCGCTTCCTACGAGCAGTACTTC. Its protein product is CASRAASYEQYF.

This clone has only one observation. The gene calls are TRBV19 and TRBJ2-1, with TRBD2 identical over 10 bases. The V and J ends lost 9 bases and 9 bases, in that order; junction bases with no gene match: 8. Germline V lookup: CDR1 LNHDA, CDR2 SQIVND (reference sequence). This CDR3 contains 13 residues. CDR3 amino acids: CARLAGEPSEQFF. CDR3 DNA: TGTGCCAGGCTAGCGGGAGAGCCTTCTGAGCAGTTCTTC.